This T cell receptor (beta chain) was documented in a study of blood T cell repertoires in COVID-19 (dated by TCRdb to about 2020). Study-wide context: Collaborator samples came from the United States, Italy and Spain and covered acute and convalescent phases of COVID-19. The repertoires were released in a freely available public database meant as a resource for research on the immune response to SARS-CoV-2. Where available, HLA class I and class II types were obtained from metadata supplied by the sample provider rather than from assay-based typing. The dataset comprised deeply sampled blood TCRbeta repertoires from subjects exposed to, actively infected with, or recovered from COVID-19. The samples were drawn from two sources: the first 160 participants of the ongoing ImmuneRACE study, and over 950 subjects contributed by 6 global collaborators. The prospective study material was composed of cDNA or gDNA derived from T cells, B-cell-depleted T cells, or PBMCs. Nearly every sample came with metadata listing a de-identified subject ID, COVID-19 status, age in years and sex. On the study overall, not on this receptor specifically: How much clinical and demographic metadata was included differed by source and by participant, and the metadata was provided uncurated.

The immunoSEQ Assay, a bias-controlled multiplex PCR, was used to amplify TCRbeta CDR3 regions from genomic DNA. The original methods were these. Nucleated cell counts per sample were estimated from amplification of reference gene primers within the assay. Sequence reads were collapsed and filtered to measure the absolute abundance of every unique TCRbeta CDR3 rearrangement. Productive Simpson clonality was computed per sample as the square root of Simpson's diversity index over productive rearrangements. Sourced from immuneACCESS, this table was stored by TCRdb with only in-frame sequences that have V and J called. A share of the clones is absent; for the studies checked, an unresolved V gene accounts for under half, and the remainder has no known explanation. The V and J calls and clone size were taken over from that table, and D and trimming were inferred from the DNA. The sample table lists about 210,000 clones, around 90% of them with a count of one. 1.5% of the sample belongs to the ten largest clones.

A note on this clone: Its antigen target is currently unknown. Per-base quality was not reported, and no clone a single base away is much larger than it.

From cysteine to phenylalanine, the CDR3 is 15 amino acids long. This entry keeps only the CDR3 DNA: 45 bases, framed from base 1. CDR1 and CDR2 (KGHSH, LQKENI) derive from the germline V gene. V lost 0 bases and J lost 2 bases, and the count of bases not matched to a germline gene is 2. The collaborating institutions used their own protocols to collect whole blood in K2EDTA tubes. For TCRbeta analysis, collaborator samples were shipped as frozen whole blood, as isolated PBMCs, or as DNA extracted from either sample type. The rearrangement combines TRBV18 with TRBJ1-2, and TRBD1 matches 8 of the central bases. Sequences were obtained from peripheral blood. This receptor was taken from a young man with active or convalescent COVID-19. The CDR3: CASSPPTGANYGYTF. At the DNA level, the sequence is TGTGCCAGCTCACCACCGACAGGGGCGAACTATGGCTACACCTTC.